This T cell receptor beta chain stems from a study of blood T cells in healthy people across ages. Study-wide findings and caveats: Naive CD4+ cells and diversity were both higher in long-lived donors than in aged donors. The diversity estimates, figures obtained from one million T cells, were considered underestimates.

Note on this clonotype: The antigen is undetermined.

Primed by a sample-barcoded 5' primer and a J-beta primer mix, a second PCR proceeded for about 6 to 12 cycles. Each cDNA molecule received a tag from a template-switch adaptor that had 12 random nucleotides. A single record per CDR3 protein comes from TCRdb applying MiXCR to the 5' RACE reads. The profile covers hundreds of thousands of distinct CDR3 sequences, with roughly 64% appearing a single time and 22% taken by the ten largest. Germline CDR1 is SEHNR and CDR2 is FQNEAQ (reference sequence). The length of the CDR3 is 14 residues. Samples each yielded at least 5.5 micrograms of total RNA. Sequences were obtained from blood. The V gene is TRBV7-9, the J gene TRBJ2-1; 8 nucleotides match TRBD1. The better agreement between TRBJ2-7 and the DNA end casts doubt on the J call. The sequence was obtained from a man aged 30 to 39 in good health. The CDR3 spells CASSHRGEYNEQYF. CDR3 in DNA: TGTGCCAGCAGCCACAGGGGGGAGTACAATGAGCAGTACTTC.